This record looks at one TCR beta chain sequence and its context. Antigen: not known. Other nucleotide sequences from this sample produce the same CDR3. This sample was taken from a study of brain T cells in children with intractable seizures. Study conclusions and caveats: Absence of clones before surgery may stem from lower sequencing depth.

Assay: immunoSEQ multiplex PCR; the TCRdb copy retains only in-frame clones and omits some. The sample has about 340,000 clones, roughly 93% seen once. The time point is: blood from clinic visit 5 months post-surgery; TSC patient then seizure free. Surgery cases with the highest brain T cell transcript signatures were chosen for sequencing. The source is a boy less than two years old with tuberous sclerosis and intractable seizures. The sample here was peripheral blood, taken less than 6 months after surgery.

The CDR3 nucleotides are TGCGCCAGCAGCTTGGGACAGGGGAGAGAGACCCAGTACTTC. Translated, it gives CASSLGQGRETQYF. The chain carries TRBV5-1 and TRBJ2-5, with 8 bases lining up with TRBD1. Germline V gene lookup returns CDR1 SGHRS and CDR2 YFSETQ. Trimming took 0 bases from V and 4 from J; bases not matched to a gene: 2. The CDR3 is 14 residues long.